This T cell receptor beta chain was profiled in a study of blood T cells in healthy people across ages. General observations from the study: In long-lived donors, naive CD4+ cell counts and diversity exceeded those of aged donors. Age brought a roughly linear fall in TCR beta diversity measured per million T cells.

This clonotype has only a few counts. Its target is not known. The CDR3 is 14 amino acids. The trim removed 6 bases at V and 6 bases at J, leaving 10 bases unmatched. Looked up from germline, CDR1 is DFQATT and CDR2 is SNEGSKA (reference sequence). The sample providers were healthy Caucasian people from Russia, aged roughly 6 to 100. A second PCR, run for about 7 to 12 cycles, used a sample-barcoded 5' primer plus a J-beta primer mix. TCRdb processed the 5' RACE reads anew with MiXCR; each CDR3 protein has one entry. The data hold more than 550,000 distinct CDR3 sequences, with around a fifth observed a single time.

This TCR came from a man between 65 and 80 years old in good health. The sequencing sample was made of blood. The V gene is TRBV20-1, the J gene TRBJ2-1; 8 positions agree with TRBD2. The CDR3 is CSASSGAGVNEQFF. DNA for the CDR3: TGCAGTGCCTCGAGCGGAGCGGGAGTCAATGAGCAGTTCTTC.